This T cell receptor beta chain stems from a study of T-cell memory formation after mild COVID-19. Study summary: TCR clusters were largely donor specific.

Germline V CDR1 and CDR2: WSHSY, SAAADI. The CDR3 totals 14 residues. V was pared by 7 bases and J by 3 bases, with 13 bases between. Study-wide findings and caveats: Pre-infection memory showed some responding clones, and this suggested that cross-reactive memory joined.

In the case of this clonotype: The antigen remains unidentified.

TCRdb reprocessed the 5' RACE reads with MiXCR, giving one entry per CDR3 protein. In the table there are around 220,000 distinct CDR3 sequences, 15% to 20% of which are singletons. The receptor comes from a man younger than 30 who had mild COVID-19 (a few samples of this study predate the infection). Cell type and time point are not known. Input material: PBMCs or a T cell subset sorted from them (not recorded which). The V call is TRBV10-2, the J call TRBJ1-3; the D is unclear. The CDR3 DNA sequence: TGCGCCAGCACTCCGGGCGGTTATGGAAACACCATATATTTT. Translating it yields CASTPGGYGNTIYF.